What follows are 20 T cell receptor beta chains derived from one specimen sequenced in a study of T cells in Graves' hyperthyroidism and ophthalmopathy. The TCR beta CDR3 regions underwent amplification using RNA transcripts as the source. In the first-round RT-PCR of the TCR CDR3, the HTBI primer set was used. TCRdb re-analysed the multiplex PCR reads in MiXCR, keeping a single row per CDR3 protein. The profile shows more than 300,000 distinct CDR3 sequences, roughly 17% of them singletons. The sample consisted of blood. Receptors were obtained from a woman in her thirties with Graves' hyperthyroidism that later progressed to Graves' ophthalmopathy.

This clonotype has a count of ten or more. Since the CDR3 does not end with the conserved phenylalanine or tryptophan, this likely comes from a read error. The chain combines TRBV13 with TRBJ2-7; the D gene is possibly TRBD1 (5 bases). Germline loops: CDR1 PRHDT, CDR2 FYEKMQ (reference sequence). This CDR3 spans 13 amino acids. The ends were cut back, 5 bases at V and 2 bases at J, with 10 bases in the middle. The CDR3 reads CASSADITYEQYL. CDR3 bases: TGTGCCAGCAGCGCGGACATTACCTACGAGCAGTACCTC.

This clonotype was seen at least ten times. The J gene is TRBJ2-7, the V gene TRBV28, with a tentative D call TRBD1 (5 bases). Germline CDR1 and CDR2: MDHEN and SYDVKM. Trimming removed 3 bases from V and 2 bases from J, with 8 bases in between. The CDR3 consists of 13 residues. CDR3 sequence: CASSFQGPYEQYF. The DNA of the CDR3 is TGTGCCAGCAGTTTTCAGGGTCCCTACGAGCAGTACTTC.

This clonotype was seen a few times. The genes are TRBV4-2 and TRBJ2-1; 8 bases map to TRBD2. V shed 1 base, J shed 0 bases, and the junction held 8 bases outside the gene matches. CDR3 length equals 18 residues. The germline V gene encodes CDR1 LGHNA and CDR2 YNFKEQ. The CDR3 sequence is CASSQGETSASSYNEQFF. The CDR3 nucleotides are TGTGCCAGCAGCCAAGGTGAGACTAGCGCTAGCTCCTACAATGAGCAGTTCTTC.

This clonotype was observed many times. V usage is TRBV2 and J usage is TRBJ1-5; D remains ambiguous. Germline V gene sequence: CDR1 SNHLY, CDR2 FYNNEI. The CDR3 covers 15 residues. V was trimmed by 4 bases and J by 1 base, leaving 11 bases between them. The CDR3 here is CASSAEGWSNQPQHF. The CDR3 region has the DNA TGTGCCAGCAGTGCGGAGGGTTGGAGCAATCAGCCCCAGCATTTT.

V gene TRBV6-5 combines with J gene TRBJ2-1; D remains ambiguous. V was cut by 2 bases and J by 5 bases, with 13 bases left in between. The CDR3 contains 15 residues. Germline CDR1 MNHEY, CDR2 SVGAGI. The chain's CDR3 is CASSYLTTPNNEQFF. DNA for the CDR3: TGTGCCAGCAGTTACCTAACGACTCCTAACAATGAGCAGTTCTTC.

The chain employs TRBV4-1 and TRBJ2-1; D is possibly TRBD1 or TRBD2 (5 bases each). In germline, CDR1 is MGHRA, CDR2 YSYEKL. Trimming removed 2 bases from V and 4 bases from J, with 9 bases in between. The CDR3 runs 14 residues. CDR3 DNA sequence: TGCGCCAGCAGCCAAAGAGGGGCGTACAATGAGCAGTTCTTC. It translates to CASSQRGAYNEQFF.

This clonotype was detected a few times. The chain couples TRBV12-3 or TRBV12-4 to TRBJ2-1; TRBD1 or TRBD2 may be the D gene (6 bases each). Trimming cost V 2 bases and J 0 bases, with 11 bases left between them. There are 16 residues in the CDR3. CDR3 amino acids: CASSLRGGSSYNEQFF. The CDR3 DNA sequence: TGTGCCAGCAGTTTAAGAGGGGGGAGCTCCTACAATGAGCAGTTCTTC.

V usage is TRBV28 and J usage is TRBJ1-2, with 10 bases lining up with TRBD1. This CDR3 comprises 14 residues. Germline CDR1 reads MDHEN; CDR2 reads SYDVKM. J was trimmed by 7 bases and V by 3 bases; bases with no gene match: 5. The CDR3 region has the DNA TGTGCCAGCAGTTTTCTCGGGACAGGGGTTGGCTACACCTTC. It is translated as CASSFLGTGVGYTF.

This clonotype was found once. V is TRBV29-1 and J is TRBJ1-1; 7 bases match TRBD1. Trimming cost V 4 bases and J 4 bases; bases outside gene matches: 9. Germline V lookup: CDR1 SQVTM, CDR2 ANQGSEA. The CDR3 is 14 residues long. This CDR3 reads CSVGAGGWGTEAFF. The CDR3 bases are TGCAGCGTTGGTGCAGGGGGTTGGGGCACTGAAGCTTTCTTT.

The rearrangement links TRBV11-2 to TRBJ1-1; D gene ambiguous. CDR1 and CDR2 from the germline V gene are SGHAT and FQNNGV. The CDR3 contains 13 residues. V shed 5 bases and J shed 3 bases, with 10 bases lying between them. In DNA, the CDR3 is TGTGCCAGCAGCCCAGACCGGTACACTGAAGCTTTCTTT. Amino acids: CASSPDRYTEAFF.

The rearrangement joins TRBV6-1 to TRBJ1-3; TRBD1 matches 7 bases. Germline V CDR1 and CDR2: MNHNS, SASEGT. Losses at the gene ends were 6 bases for V and 5 bases for J; bases not matched to a gene: 13. The CDR3 runs 16 residues. CDR3 nucleotide sequence: TGTGCCAGCAGAGGGACAGCCGGGGTCGATCGAAACACCATATATTTT. This gives the protein CASRGTAGVDRNTIYF.

This clonotype was recorded a few times. CDR3 DNA: TGCAGTGCTAGAGATCCCCGGGACAGCAATTACTACGAGCAGTACTTC. The encoded protein is CSARDPRDSNYYEQYF. The V and J genes are TRBV20-1 and TRBJ2-7; 7 bases are shared with TRBD1. CDR3 length: 16 amino acids. Germline V gene sequence: CDR1 DFQATT, CDR2 SNEGSKA (reference sequence). V was clipped by 0 bases and J by 3 bases; unmatched bases: 11.

The chain carries TRBV7-9 and TRBJ2-1, with 12 bases identical to TRBD2. Germline-derived CDR1 and CDR2 are SEHNR and FQNEAQ (reference sequence). J gave up 8 bases and V 5 bases, and 4 bases lay outside the gene matches. This CDR3 is 14 amino acids long. The CDR3 is CASSQLAGGHEQFF. The CDR3 nucleotides read TGTGCCAGCAGCCAACTAGCGGGGGGCCATGAGCAGTTCTTC.

This clonotype was recorded at least ten times. The chain recombines TRBV5-1 with TRBJ1-2; D is unclear. Per germline, CDR1 SGHRS and CDR2 YFSETQ. The CDR3 extends over 15 amino acids. Trimming took 0 bases from V and 3 from J, leaving 12 bases between them. This chain's CDR3 is CASSLATAGDYGYTF. CDR3 DNA: TGCGCCAGCAGCTTGGCCACGGCTGGAGACTATGGCTACACCTTC.

This clonotype was observed a handful of times. The genes are TRBV7-3 and TRBJ2-7; no firm D call. V was trimmed by 0 bases and J by 3 bases, leaving 6 bases between them. The CDR3 contains 13 residues. Germline V lookup: CDR1 SGHTA, CDR2 FQGTGA. The CDR3 DNA follows: TGTGCCAGCAGCTTAACATATGGCTACGAGCAGTACTTC. This translates into CASSLTYGYEQYF.

The DNA of the CDR3 is TGTGCCAGTAGTATTAGCTCCTACAATGAGCAGTTCTTC. This codes for CASSISSYNEQFF. The chain carries TRBV19 and TRBJ2-1; no definite D call. The germline V gene encodes CDR1 LNHDA and CDR2 SQIVND (reference sequence). The CDR3 has 13 amino acids. V lost 3 bases to trimming and J lost 0 bases, with 3 bases between them.

This chain connects TRBV7-2 to TRBJ2-3; 10 bases agree with TRBD2. J lost 4 bases, V lost 1 base, and 8 bases had no gene match. CDR3 length: 17 residues. Germline V lookup: CDR1 SGHTA, CDR2 FQGNSA. CDR3 amino acids: CASSLESSGGLADTQYF. CDR3 DNA: TGTGCCAGCAGCTTAGAGTCTAGCGGGGGTTTGGCAGATACGCAGTATTTT.

The V gene is TRBV6-4, the J gene TRBJ1-6; D perhaps matches TRBD1 (5 bases). The CDR3 loop spans 15 amino acids. V was cut by 5 bases and J by 7 bases, with 15 bases left in between. Germline V gene sequence: CDR1 MRHNA, CDR2 SNTAGT. DNA for the CDR3: TGTGCCAGCAGTCTCACCGGGACGGGGAATTCACCCCTCCACTTT. This sequence encodes CASSLTGTGNSPLHF.

V and J are TRBV5-1 and TRBJ2-2, with a tentative D call TRBD2 (5 bases). Germline V CDR1 and CDR2: SGHRS, YFSETQ. The CDR3 runs to 16 residues. V dropped 2 bases and J dropped 1 base, with 12 bases sitting between them. The DNA for the CDR3 is TGCGCCAGCAGCTTAGGAGGCCAGCTGAACACCGGGGAGCTGTTTTTT. This gives the protein CASSLGGQLNTGELFF.

This clonotype was counted many times. The rearrangement links TRBV2 to TRBJ1-2; D perhaps matches TRBD1 (5 bases). The V gene lost 7 bases and the J gene lost 4 bases, with 16 bases spanning the gap. The CDR3 has 14 amino acids. Germline CDR1 and CDR2: SNHLY and FYNNEI. Here the CDR3 reads CASNPQVSVYGYTF. The CDR3 nucleotides read TGTGCCAGCAATCCACAGGTGTCGGTCTATGGCTACACCTTC.